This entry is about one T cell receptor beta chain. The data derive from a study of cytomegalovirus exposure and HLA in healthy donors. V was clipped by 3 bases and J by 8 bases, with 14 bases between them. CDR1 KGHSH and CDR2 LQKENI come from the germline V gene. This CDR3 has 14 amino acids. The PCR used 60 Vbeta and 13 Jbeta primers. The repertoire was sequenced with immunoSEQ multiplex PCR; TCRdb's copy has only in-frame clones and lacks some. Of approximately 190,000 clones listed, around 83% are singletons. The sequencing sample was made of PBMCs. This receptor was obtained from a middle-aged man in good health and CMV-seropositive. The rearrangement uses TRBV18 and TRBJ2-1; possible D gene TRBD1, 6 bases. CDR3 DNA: TGTGCCAGCTCACCCCCATTAGCAGGGGATGAGCAGTTCTTC. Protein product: CASSPPLAGDEQFF.